The entry below describes one T cell receptor beta chain. The antigen is not known. The sample carries other DNA sequences with the same CDR3. This entry is derived from a study of cytomegalovirus exposure and HLA in healthy donors. Study context: Earlier, fewer than 130 million unique TCR beta sequences were recovered from about 170 million T cells by an analysis.

The V gene's germline CDR1 is LNHNV and CDR2 YYDKDF (reference sequence). Trimming took 3 bases from V and 5 from J; bases not matched to a gene: 4. The CDR3 length is 14 residues. It was with 60 Vbeta and 13 Jbeta primers that the PCR ran. TCRdb's table, derived via immunoSEQ multiplex PCR, lists solely in-frame clones and lacks some. This table has approximately 69,000 clones, 76% appearing once. Study-wide results and limits: For most TCR beta V segments, an earlier analysis put the productive rate at about 87% or about 30% of the time.

The genes are TRBV15 and TRBJ2-5, with 9 bases lining up with TRBD2. Sequenced: PBMCs. The origin of this receptor is a man aged 18 to 30 in good health and CMV-seronegative. In DNA, the CDR3 is TGTGCCACCAGCAGGGGACTAGCTCAGGAGACCCAGTACTTC. It specifies CATSRGLAQETQYF.